This T cell receptor beta chain was sequenced during a study of T cell repertoires in cytomegalovirus infection. On the study more broadly: Well-studied HLA-B-restricted epitopes and recently identified HLA-C-restricted epitopes of CMV were both used in the study.

As concerns this clonotype: Its antigen is not known.

Findings and caveats of the study: Carriers of CMV and the relevant HLA type were discriminated by public TCR beta frequency. Within the response measured ex vivo, HLA-C-restricted CMV-specific TCR beta clonotypes were dominant.

The CDR3 length is 14 residues. Germline V gene lookup returns CDR1 LNHDA and CDR2 SQIVND (reference sequence). Trimming removed 6 bases from V and 3 bases from J, with 12 bases in between. TCRdb re-called the reads through MiXCR, storing one row per CDR3 protein. The sample includes 310,000 or so distinct CDR3 sequences, 20% to 30% of them seen just once. This TCR derives from a human donor in good health (CMV status not recorded). Some clones in this sample may be carry-over from other donors' samples. This chain links TRBV19 with TRBJ1-5; possibly TRBD1 for D (6 bases). Sequences were derived from cultured PBMCs, sampled from culture after CMV antigen stimulation. CDR3 nucleotide sequence: TGTGCCAGTAGGAGAACAGGGTCCAATCAGCCCCAGCATTTT. Translating it yields CASRRTGSNQPQHF. Variable domain in full (rest from reference TRBV19 and TRBJ1-5): DGGITQSPKYLFRKEGQNVTLSCEQNLNHDAMYWYRQDPGQGLRLIYYSQIVNDFQKGDIAEGYSVSREKKESFPLTVTSAQKNPTAFYLCASRRTGSNQPQHFGDGTRLSIL.